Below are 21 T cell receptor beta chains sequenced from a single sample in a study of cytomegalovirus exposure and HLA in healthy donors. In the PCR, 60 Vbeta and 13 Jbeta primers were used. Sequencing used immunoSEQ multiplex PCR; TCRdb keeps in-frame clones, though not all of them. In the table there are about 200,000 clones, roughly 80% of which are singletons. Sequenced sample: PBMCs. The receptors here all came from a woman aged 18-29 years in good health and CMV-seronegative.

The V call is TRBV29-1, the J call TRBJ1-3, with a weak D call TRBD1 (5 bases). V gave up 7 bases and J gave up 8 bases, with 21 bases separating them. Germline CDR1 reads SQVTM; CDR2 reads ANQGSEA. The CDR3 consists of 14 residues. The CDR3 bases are TGCAGCGCTCTATTGGAGGGGTTTCCGGACACCATATATTTT. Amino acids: CSALLEGFPDTIYF.

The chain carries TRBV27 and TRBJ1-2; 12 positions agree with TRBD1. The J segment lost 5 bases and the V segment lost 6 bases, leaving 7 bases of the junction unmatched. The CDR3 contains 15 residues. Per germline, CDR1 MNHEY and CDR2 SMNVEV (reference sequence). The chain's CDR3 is CASSPGTGGRYGYTF. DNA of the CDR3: TGTGCCAGCAGCCCTGGGACAGGGGGCAGGTATGGCTACACCTTC.

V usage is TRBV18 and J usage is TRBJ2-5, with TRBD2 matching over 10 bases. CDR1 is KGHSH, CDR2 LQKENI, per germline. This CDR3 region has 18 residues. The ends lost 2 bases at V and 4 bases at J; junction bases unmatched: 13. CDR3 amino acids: CASSPFPSGSPPAETQYF. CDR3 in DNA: TGTGCCAGCTCACCATTTCCTAGCGGGAGTCCCCCGGCAGAGACCCAGTACTTC. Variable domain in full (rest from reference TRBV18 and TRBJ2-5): NAGVMQNPRHLVRRRGQEARLRCSPMKGHSHVYWYRQLPEEGLKFMVYLQKENIIDESGMPKERFSAEFPKEGPSILRIQQVVRGDSAAYFCASSPFPSGSPPAETQYFGPGTRLLVL.

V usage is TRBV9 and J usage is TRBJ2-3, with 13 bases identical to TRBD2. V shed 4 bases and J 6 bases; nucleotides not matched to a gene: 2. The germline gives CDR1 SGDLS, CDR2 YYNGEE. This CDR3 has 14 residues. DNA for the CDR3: TGTGCCAGCAGCTTGACTAGCGGGAGGGATACGCAGTATTTT. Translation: CASSLTSGRDTQYF.

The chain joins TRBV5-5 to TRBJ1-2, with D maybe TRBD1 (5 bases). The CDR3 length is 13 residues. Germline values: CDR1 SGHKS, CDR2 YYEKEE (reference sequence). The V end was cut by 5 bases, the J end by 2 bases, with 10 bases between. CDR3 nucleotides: TGTGCCAGCAGTTTCAGGGAAAACTATGGCTACACCTTC. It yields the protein CASSFRENYGYTF.

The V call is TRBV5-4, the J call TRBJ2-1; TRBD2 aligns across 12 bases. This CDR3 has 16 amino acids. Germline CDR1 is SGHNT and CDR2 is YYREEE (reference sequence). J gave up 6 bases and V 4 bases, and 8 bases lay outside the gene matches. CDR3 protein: CASSHVGLAGTNEQFF. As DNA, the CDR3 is TGTGCCAGCAGCCATGTAGGACTAGCGGGGACCAATGAGCAGTTCTTC.

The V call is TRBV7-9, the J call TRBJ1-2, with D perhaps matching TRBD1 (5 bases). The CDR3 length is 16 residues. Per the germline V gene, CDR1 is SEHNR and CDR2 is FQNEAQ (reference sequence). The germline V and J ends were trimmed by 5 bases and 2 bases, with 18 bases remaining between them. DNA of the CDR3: TGTGCCAGCAGCCGGGGGGGGAGTGTACGGAACTATGGCTACACCTTC. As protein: CASSRGGSVRNYGYTF.

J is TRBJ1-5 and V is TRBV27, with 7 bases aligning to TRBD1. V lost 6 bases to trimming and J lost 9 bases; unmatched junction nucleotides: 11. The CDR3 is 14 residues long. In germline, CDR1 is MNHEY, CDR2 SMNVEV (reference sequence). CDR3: CASSRSTGMRPQHF. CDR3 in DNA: TGTGCCAGCAGCAGATCGACAGGGATGAGGCCCCAGCATTTT.

The CDR3 is CASSLQRDTDTQYF. In DNA form, the CDR3 reads TGTGCCAGCAGCTTACAGCGGGACACAGATACGCAGTATTTT. The chain couples TRBV13 to TRBJ2-3; 7 nucleotides line up with TRBD2. Losses at the gene ends were 2 bases for V and 2 bases for J; bases not matched to a gene: 1. CDR1 and CDR2 (germline): PRHDT, FYEKMQ (reference sequence). This CDR3 is built from 14 residues.

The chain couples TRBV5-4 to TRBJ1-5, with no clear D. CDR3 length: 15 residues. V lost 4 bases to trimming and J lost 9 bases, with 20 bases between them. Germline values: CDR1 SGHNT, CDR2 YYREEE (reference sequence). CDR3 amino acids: CASSAGPASIAPQHF. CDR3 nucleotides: TGTGCCAGCAGCGCGGGTCCGGCCTCAATCGCGCCCCAGCATTTT.

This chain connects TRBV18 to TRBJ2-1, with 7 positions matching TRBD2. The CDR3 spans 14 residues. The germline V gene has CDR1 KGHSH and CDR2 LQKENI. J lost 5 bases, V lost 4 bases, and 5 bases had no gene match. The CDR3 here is CASSLHLADNEQFF. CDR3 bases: TGTGCCAGCTCACTACACCTAGCGGACAATGAGCAGTTCTTC.

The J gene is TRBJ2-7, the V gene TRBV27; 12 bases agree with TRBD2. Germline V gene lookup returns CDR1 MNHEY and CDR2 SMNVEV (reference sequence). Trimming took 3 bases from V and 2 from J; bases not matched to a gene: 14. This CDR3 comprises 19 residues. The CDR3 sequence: CASSFSTGLSSGRAYEQYF. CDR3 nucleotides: TGTGCCAGCAGTTTCAGTACGGGACTCTCTAGCGGGAGGGCCTACGAGCAGTACTTC.

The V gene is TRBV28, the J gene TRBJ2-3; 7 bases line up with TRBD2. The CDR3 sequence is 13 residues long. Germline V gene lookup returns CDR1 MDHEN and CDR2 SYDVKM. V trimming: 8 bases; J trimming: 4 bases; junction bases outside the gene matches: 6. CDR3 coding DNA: TGTGCCAGCGGGAGGGAGAGGGCAGATACGCAGTATTTT. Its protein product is CASGRERADTQYF.

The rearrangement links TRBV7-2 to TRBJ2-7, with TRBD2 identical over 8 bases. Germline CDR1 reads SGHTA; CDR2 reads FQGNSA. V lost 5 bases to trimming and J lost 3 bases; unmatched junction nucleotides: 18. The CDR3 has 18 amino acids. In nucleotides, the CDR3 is TGTGCCAGCAGCCCCACCGGCGCGGGAGGCCCCTTATTCTACGAGCAGTACGTC. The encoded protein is CASSPTGAGGPLFYEQYV.

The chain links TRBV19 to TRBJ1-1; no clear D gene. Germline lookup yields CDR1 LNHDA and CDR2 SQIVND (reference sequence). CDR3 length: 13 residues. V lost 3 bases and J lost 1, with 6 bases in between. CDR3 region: CASSIPGNTEAFF. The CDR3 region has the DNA TGTGCCAGTAGTATCCCGGGGAACACTGAAGCTTTCTTT.

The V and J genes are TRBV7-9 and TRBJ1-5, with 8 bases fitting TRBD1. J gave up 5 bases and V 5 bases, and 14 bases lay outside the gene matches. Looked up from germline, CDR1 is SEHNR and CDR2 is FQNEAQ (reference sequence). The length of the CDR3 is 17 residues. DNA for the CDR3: TGTGCCAGCAGCCCGGACGGACAGGGAAGAGATGATCAGCCCCAGCATTTT. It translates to CASSPDGQGRDDQPQHF.

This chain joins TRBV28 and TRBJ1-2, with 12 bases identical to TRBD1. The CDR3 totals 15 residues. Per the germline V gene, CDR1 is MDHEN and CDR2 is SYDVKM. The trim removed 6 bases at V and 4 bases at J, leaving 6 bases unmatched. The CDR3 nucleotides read TGTGCCAGCAGCCAGGGACAGGGGGCGTTCTATGGCTACACCTTC. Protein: CASSQGQGAFYGYTF.

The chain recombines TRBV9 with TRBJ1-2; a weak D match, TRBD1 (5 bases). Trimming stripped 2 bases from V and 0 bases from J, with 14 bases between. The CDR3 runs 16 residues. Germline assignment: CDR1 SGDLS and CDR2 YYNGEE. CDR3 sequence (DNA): TGTGCCAGCAGCGTGTCCGGCTGGGACTCTAACTATGGCTACACCTTC. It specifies CASSVSGWDSNYGYTF.

The CDR3 loop is CASSDTLRNSSGNTIYF. The CDR3 nucleotides read TGTGCCAGCAGTGACACGCTACGGAACAGCTCTGGAAACACCATATATTTT. The chain uses TRBV6-1 and TRBJ1-3; D is ambiguous. V gave up 3 bases and J gave up 0 bases, with 15 bases separating them. CDR1 MNHNS and CDR2 SASEGT come from the germline V gene. The CDR3 runs to 17 residues.

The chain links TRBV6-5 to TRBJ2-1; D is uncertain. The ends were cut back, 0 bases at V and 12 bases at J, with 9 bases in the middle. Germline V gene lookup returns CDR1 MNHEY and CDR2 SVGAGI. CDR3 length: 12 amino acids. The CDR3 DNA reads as TGTGCCAGCAGTTACTCGGGCACCCTGCAGTTCTTC. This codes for CASSYSGTLQFF.

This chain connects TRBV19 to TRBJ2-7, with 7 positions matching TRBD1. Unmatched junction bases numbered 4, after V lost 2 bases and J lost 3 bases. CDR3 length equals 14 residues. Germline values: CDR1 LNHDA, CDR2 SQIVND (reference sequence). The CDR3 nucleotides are TGTGCCAGTAGTATATCGACAGGGAACTACGAGCAGTACTTC. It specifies CASSISTGNYEQYF.